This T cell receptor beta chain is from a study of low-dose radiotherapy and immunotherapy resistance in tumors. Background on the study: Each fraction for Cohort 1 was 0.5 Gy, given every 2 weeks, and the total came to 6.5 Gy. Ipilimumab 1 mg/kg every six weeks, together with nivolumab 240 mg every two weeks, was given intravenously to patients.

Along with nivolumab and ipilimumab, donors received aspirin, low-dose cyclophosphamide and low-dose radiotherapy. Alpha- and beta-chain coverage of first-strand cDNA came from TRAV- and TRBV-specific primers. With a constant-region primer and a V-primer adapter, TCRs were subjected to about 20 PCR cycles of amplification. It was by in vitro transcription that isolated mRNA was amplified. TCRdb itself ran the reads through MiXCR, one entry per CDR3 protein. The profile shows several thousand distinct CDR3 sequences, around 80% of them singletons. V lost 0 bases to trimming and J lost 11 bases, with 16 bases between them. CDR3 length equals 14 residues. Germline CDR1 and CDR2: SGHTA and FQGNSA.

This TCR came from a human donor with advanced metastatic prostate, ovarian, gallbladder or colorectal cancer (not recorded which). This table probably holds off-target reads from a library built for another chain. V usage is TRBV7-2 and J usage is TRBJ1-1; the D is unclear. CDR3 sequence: CASSLANQAASAFF. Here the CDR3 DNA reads TGTGCCAGCAGCTTAGCGAACCAAGCAGCCAGCGCTTTCTTT.